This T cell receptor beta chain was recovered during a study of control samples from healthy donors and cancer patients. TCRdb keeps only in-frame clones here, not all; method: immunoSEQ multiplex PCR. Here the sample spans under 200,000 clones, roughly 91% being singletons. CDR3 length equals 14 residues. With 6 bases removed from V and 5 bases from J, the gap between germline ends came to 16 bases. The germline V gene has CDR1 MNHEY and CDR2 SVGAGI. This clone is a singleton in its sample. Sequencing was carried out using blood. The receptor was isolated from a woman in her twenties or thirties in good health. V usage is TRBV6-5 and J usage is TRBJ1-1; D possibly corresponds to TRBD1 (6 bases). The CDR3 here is CASRPDRSGTEAFF. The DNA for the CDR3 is TGTGCCAGCAGGCCCGACAGGAGTGGAACTGAAGCTTTCTTT.